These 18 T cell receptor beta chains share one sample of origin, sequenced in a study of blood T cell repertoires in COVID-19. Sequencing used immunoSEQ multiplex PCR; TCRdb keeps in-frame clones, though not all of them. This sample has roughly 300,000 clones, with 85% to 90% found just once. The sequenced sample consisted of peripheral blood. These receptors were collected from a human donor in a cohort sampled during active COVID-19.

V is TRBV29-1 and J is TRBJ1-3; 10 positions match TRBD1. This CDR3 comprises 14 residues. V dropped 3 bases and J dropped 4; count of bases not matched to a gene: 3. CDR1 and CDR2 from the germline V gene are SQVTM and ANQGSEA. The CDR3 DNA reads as TGCAGCGTTGATGGGACAGGGGCCGGAAACACCATATATTTT. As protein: CSVDGTGAGNTIYF.

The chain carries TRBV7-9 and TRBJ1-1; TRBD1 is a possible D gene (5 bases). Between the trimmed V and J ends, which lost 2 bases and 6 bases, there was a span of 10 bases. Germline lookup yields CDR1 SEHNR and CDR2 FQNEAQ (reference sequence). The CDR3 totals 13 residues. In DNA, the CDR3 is TGTGCCAGCAGCTTAAGGGGTTCGCCTGAAGCTTTCTTT. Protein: CASSLRGSPEAFF.

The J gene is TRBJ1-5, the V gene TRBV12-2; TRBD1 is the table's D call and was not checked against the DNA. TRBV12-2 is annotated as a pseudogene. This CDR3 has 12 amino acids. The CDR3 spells CASLHLAWDKHF. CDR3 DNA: TGTGCAAGTCTCCACCTGGCCTGGGACAAACATTTT.

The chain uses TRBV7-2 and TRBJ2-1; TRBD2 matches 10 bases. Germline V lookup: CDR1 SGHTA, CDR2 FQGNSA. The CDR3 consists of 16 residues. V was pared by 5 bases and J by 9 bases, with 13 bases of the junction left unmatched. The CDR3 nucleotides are TGTGCCAGCAGCCCGAGACTAGCGGGTGGGGCGGGTGAGCAGTTCTTC. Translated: CASSPRLAGGAGEQFF.

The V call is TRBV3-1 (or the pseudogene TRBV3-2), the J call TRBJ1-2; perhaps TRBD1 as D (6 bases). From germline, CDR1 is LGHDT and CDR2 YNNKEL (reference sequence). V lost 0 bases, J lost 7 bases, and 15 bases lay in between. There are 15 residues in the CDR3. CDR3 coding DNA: TGTGCCAGCAGCCAAGATGGCAACAGGGTGGCTGGCTACACCTTC. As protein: CASSQDGNRVAGYTF.

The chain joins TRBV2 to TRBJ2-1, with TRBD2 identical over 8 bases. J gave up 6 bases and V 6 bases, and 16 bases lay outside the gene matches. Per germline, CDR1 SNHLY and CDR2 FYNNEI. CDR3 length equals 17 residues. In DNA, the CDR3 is TGTGCCAGCAGCGGGGGGGACCCGGGACTAGTGGTCAATGAGCAGTTCTTC. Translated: CASSGGDPGLVVNEQFF.

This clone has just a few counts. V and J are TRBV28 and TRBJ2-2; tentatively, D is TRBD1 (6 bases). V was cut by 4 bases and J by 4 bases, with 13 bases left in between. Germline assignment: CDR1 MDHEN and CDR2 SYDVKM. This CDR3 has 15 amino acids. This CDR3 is CASSSYRASTGELFF. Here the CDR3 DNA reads TGTGCCAGCAGTTCGTACAGGGCAAGCACCGGGGAGCTGTTTTTT.

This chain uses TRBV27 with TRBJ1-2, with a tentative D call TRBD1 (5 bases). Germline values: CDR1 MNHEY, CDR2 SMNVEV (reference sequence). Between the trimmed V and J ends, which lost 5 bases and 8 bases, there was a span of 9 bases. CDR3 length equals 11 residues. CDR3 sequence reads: CASSPGFGYTF. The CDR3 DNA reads TGTGCCAGCAGTCCAGGGTTCGGCTACACCTTC.

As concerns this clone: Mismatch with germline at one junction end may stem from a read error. The CDR3 nucleotides are TGTGCCAGCATCGACTTCAGGGTAAACACAGATACGCGGTATTTT. Translated: CASIDFRVNTDTRYF. V usage is TRBV27 and J usage is TRBJ2-3; tentative D call: TRBD1 (5 bases). This CDR3 contains 15 residues. The V gene's germline CDR1 is MNHEY and CDR2 SMNVEV (reference sequence).

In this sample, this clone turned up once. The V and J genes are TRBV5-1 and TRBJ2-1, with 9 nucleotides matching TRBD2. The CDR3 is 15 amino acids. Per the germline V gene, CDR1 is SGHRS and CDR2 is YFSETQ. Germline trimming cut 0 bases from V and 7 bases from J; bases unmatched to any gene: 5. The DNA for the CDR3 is TGCGCCAGCAGCTTGGGACTAGCGGAGTCGAATGAGCAGTTCTTC. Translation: CASSLGLAESNEQFF.

The CDR3 region is CASSYGQGHRTDTQYF. In DNA form, the CDR3 reads TGCGCCAGCAGCTATGGACAGGGTCACAGGACAGATACGCAGTATTTT. This sequence joins TRBV5-1 and TRBJ2-3, with 8 bases lining up with TRBD1. Germline loops: CDR1 SGHRS, CDR2 YFSETQ. The length of the CDR3 is 16 residues. V lost 3 bases to trimming and J lost 3 bases; unmatched junction nucleotides: 9.

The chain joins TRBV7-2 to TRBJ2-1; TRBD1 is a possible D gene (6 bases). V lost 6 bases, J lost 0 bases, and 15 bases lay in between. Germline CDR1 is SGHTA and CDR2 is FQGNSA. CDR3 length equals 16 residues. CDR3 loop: CASSVPRGGSYNEQFF. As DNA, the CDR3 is TGTGCCAGCAGTGTACCTCGAGGGGGCTCCTACAATGAGCAGTTCTTC.

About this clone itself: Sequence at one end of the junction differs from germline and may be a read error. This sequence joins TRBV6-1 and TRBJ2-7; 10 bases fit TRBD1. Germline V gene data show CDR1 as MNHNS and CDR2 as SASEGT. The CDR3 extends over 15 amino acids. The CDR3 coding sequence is TGTGCCAGCAGGGAAGGGACAGGGGCGGCAAACGAGCAGTACTTC. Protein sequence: CASREGTGAANEQYF.

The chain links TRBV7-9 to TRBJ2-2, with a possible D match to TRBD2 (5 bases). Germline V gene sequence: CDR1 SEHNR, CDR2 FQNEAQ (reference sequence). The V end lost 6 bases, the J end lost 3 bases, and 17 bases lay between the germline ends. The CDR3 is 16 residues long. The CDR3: CASRWGMRRDTGELFF. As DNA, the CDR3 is TGTGCCAGCAGATGGGGTATGAGGCGGGACACCGGGGAGCTGTTTTTT.

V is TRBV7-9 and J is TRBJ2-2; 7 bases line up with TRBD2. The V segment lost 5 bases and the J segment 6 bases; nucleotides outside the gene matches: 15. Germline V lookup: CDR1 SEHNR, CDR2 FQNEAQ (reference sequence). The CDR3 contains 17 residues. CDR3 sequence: CASSPAGTPSRAGELFF. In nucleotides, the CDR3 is TGTGCCAGCAGCCCAGCGGGAACTCCTTCTCGAGCCGGGGAGCTGTTTTTT.

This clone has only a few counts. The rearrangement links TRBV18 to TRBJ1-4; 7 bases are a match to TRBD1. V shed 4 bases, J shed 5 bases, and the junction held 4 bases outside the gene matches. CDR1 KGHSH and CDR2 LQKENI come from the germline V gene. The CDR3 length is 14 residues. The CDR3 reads CASSLQGRNEKLFF. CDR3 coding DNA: TGTGCCAGCTCACTACAGGGGAGGAATGAAAAACTGTTTTTT.

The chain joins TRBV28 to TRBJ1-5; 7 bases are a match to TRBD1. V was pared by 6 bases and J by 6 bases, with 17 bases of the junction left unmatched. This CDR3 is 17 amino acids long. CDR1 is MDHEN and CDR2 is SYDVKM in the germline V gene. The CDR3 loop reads CASSPDRAYQTGQPQHF. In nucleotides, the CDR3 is TGTGCCAGCAGCCCCGACAGGGCCTACCAGACCGGTCAGCCCCAGCATTTT.

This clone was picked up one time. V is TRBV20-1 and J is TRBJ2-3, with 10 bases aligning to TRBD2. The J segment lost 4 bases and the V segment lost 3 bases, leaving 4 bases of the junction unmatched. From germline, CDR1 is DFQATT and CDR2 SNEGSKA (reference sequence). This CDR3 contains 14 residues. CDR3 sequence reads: CSASGSGGPDTQYF. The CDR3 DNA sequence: TGCAGTGCTAGTGGTAGCGGGGGGCCAGATACGCAGTATTTT.